This T cell receptor beta chain appears in the sequencing data of a study of shared T cell receptors in the human thymus. The assay was immunoSEQ multiplex PCR, and TCRdb's table has in-frame clones only and misses some. Of roughly 660,000 clones in the sample, 88% were seen once. Germline lookup yields CDR1 KGHSH and CDR2 LQKENI. The trim removed 6 bases at V and 1 base at J, leaving 16 bases unmatched. CDR3 size: 18 residues. A further study also used this sample, focusing on human thymus T cells. That work contributes: Thymic TCR repertoires of unrelated people reportedly overlapped highly.

This receptor was identified in a boy under three years old with a congenital heart defect. The chain carries TRBV18 and TRBJ2-7; 9 bases fit TRBD2. The specimen sequenced was thymocytes. The CDR3 protein is CASSPPKGVAGESYEQYF. CDR3 DNA: TGTGCCAGCTCTCCTCCCAAGGGTGTAGCGGGAGAGTCCTACGAGCAGTACTTC.